Listed here are 17 T cell receptor beta chains from one sample, sequenced in a study of somatic mutations in cytotoxic T cells in rheumatoid arthritis (dated by TCRdb to the late 2010s). Receptor libraries were prepared by the immunoSEQ multiplex PCR assay. TCRdb limited this immuneACCESS table to in-frame rearrangements with V and J called. A share of clones is missing; checked studies link under half to unresolved V genes, and the rest is unexplained. For this sample there are some 20,000 clones; less than 85% appear just once. The ten largest account for roughly a fifth of the sample. Sample: CD8+ T cells sorted from blood. The receptors stem from a woman aged 55-75 years in good health.

This clone was seen only once. This chain connects TRBV27 to TRBJ1-1; D is unresolved. Germline lookup yields CDR1 MNHEY and CDR2 SMNVEV (reference sequence). The CDR3 runs to 14 residues. V was clipped by 3 bases and J by 1 base, with 9 bases between them. CDR3: CASSFGVGNTEAFF. For the CDR3, the DNA is TGTGCCAGCAGTTTTGGGGTCGGGAACACTGAAGCTTTCTTT.

The V gene is TRBV19, the J gene TRBJ1-4, with TRBD1 matching 7 bases. This CDR3 is 14 amino acids long. From germline, CDR1 is LNHDA and CDR2 SQIVND (reference sequence). Trimming took 5 bases from V and 8 from J; bases not matched to a gene: 8. Here the CDR3 DNA reads TGTGCCAGTAGTCCTTACAGGGGTGAGGAAAAACTGTTTTTT. The encoded protein is CASSPYRGEEKLFF.

The V gene is TRBV5-5, the J gene TRBJ2-2; D ambiguous. Trimming took off 2 bases at V and 6 bases at J, with 2 bases between the two ends. Germline assignment: CDR1 SGHKS and CDR2 YYEKEE (reference sequence). The CDR3 consists of 11 residues. Here the CDR3 reads CASSLPGELFF. Here the CDR3 DNA reads TGTGCCAGCAGCTTACCCGGGGAGCTGTTTTTT.

Points on this clone: Other nucleotide sequences in the sample specify the same CDR3. This sequence joins TRBV9 and TRBJ2-7; D gene uncertain. The CDR3 runs to 12 residues. V was trimmed by 0 bases and J by 7 bases, leaving 8 bases between them. Germline V gene data show CDR1 as SGDLS and CDR2 as YYNGEE. CDR3 bases: TGTGCCAGCAGCGTAGAGGTTGGGGAGCAGTACTTC. Its translation is CASSVEVGEQYF. The complete variable domain, with remaining parts taken from reference TRBV9 and TRBJ2-7, reads DSGVTQTPKHLITATGQRVTLRCSPRSGDLSVYWYQQSLDQGLQFLIQYYNGEERAKGNILERFSAQQFPDLHSELNLSSLELGDSALYFCASSVEVGEQYFGPGTRLTVT.

The rearrangement uses TRBV19 and TRBJ1-4; 8 bases match TRBD1. V shed 7 bases and J 4 bases; nucleotides not matched to a gene: 11. CDR3 size: 16 residues. Germline V gene lookup returns CDR1 LNHDA and CDR2 SQIVND (reference sequence). In DNA, the CDR3 is TGTGCCAGTACGATCTCCCAGGGGGCCTTTAATGAAAAACTGTTTTTT. Protein: CASTISQGAFNEKLFF.

The CDR3 is CASSQEPAGISTDTQYF. The CDR3 nucleotides are TGTGCCAGCAGCCAAGAGCCGGCAGGGATCAGCACAGATACGCAGTATTTT. The chain links TRBV14 to TRBJ2-3; TRBD1 is a possible D gene (5 bases). Germline CDR1 reads SGHDN; CDR2 reads FVKESK. The length of the CDR3 is 17 residues. V was clipped by 0 bases and J by 0 bases, with 13 bases between them.

This clone was counted only a few times. This chain joins TRBV6-5 and TRBJ1-2, with 7 bases that match TRBD1. Germline V gene sequence: CDR1 MNHEY, CDR2 SVGAGI. The CDR3 loop spans 12 amino acids. J was trimmed by 4 bases and V by 10 bases; bases with no gene match: 6. The CDR3 here is CATRDRVYGYTF. The DNA for the CDR3 is TGTGCCACCCGGGACAGAGTCTATGGCTACACCTTC.

The V call is TRBV7-9, the J call TRBJ1-1; 7 nucleotides match TRBD1. Looked up from germline, CDR1 is SEHNR and CDR2 is FQNEAQ (reference sequence). J gave up 4 bases and V 5 bases, and 13 bases lay outside the gene matches. This CDR3 comprises 16 residues. DNA for the CDR3: TGTGCCAGCAGCAGTCCGGCGAGGGGGCTTGTCACTGAAGCTTTCTTT. It translates to CASSSPARGLVTEAFF.

The gene calls are TRBV19 and TRBJ1-2; 8 bases align to TRBD1. The length of the CDR3 is 17 residues. Trimming removed 2 bases from V and 2 bases from J; junction bases left unmatched: 10. Per germline, CDR1 LNHDA and CDR2 SQIVND (reference sequence). The CDR3 protein is CASSILLRTGSNYGYTF. The CDR3 DNA reads as TGTGCCAGTAGTATACTTCTTAGGACAGGGTCGAACTATGGCTACACCTTC.

CDR3 in DNA: TGTGCCAGCAGCTTAAATGGGGCCCCCGGCCCCTACAATGAGCAGTTCTTC. Protein sequence: CASSLNGAPGPYNEQFF. The V call is TRBV13, the J call TRBJ2-1, with D possibly being TRBD1 (5 bases). Germline CDR1 and CDR2: PRHDT and FYEKMQ (reference sequence). The CDR3 length is 17 residues. V was cut by 2 bases and J by 2 bases, with 16 bases left in between.

V usage is TRBV27 and J usage is TRBJ1-4; TRBD1 might be the D (5 bases). V lost 6 bases and J lost 0, with 8 bases in between. Germline V gives CDR1 MNHEY, CDR2 SMNVEV (reference sequence). This CDR3 contains 14 residues. CDR3 amino acids: CASRPGATNEKLFF. The CDR3 DNA is TGTGCCAGCAGGCCGGGGGCAACTAATGAAAAACTGTTTTTT.

This clone was detected a few times. The chain combines TRBV6-5 with TRBJ1-1; D gene unclear. CDR1 and CDR2 (germline): MNHEY, SVGAGI. The V end was cut by 8 bases, the J end by 4 bases, with 20 bases between. The CDR3 has 15 residues. The CDR3 nucleotides are TGTGCCAGCGGTATGAGTTCCCTCGGTGGCACTGAAGCTTTCTTT. As protein: CASGMSSLGGTEAFF.

This chain links TRBV6-5 with TRBJ2-1; TRBD2 matches 12 bases. The germline V gene encodes CDR1 MNHEY and CDR2 SVGAGI. There are 14 residues in the CDR3. J gave up 6 bases and V 5 bases, and 2 bases lay outside the gene matches. CDR3 region: CASSPLAGGNEQFF. For the CDR3, the DNA is TGTGCCAGCAGTCCACTAGCGGGAGGCAATGAGCAGTTCTTC.

The genes are TRBV9 and TRBJ1-3; D remains unclear. V was pared by 0 bases and J by 5 bases, with 9 bases between. CDR1 is SGDLS, CDR2 YYNGEE, per germline. This CDR3 is built from 14 residues. The CDR3 protein is CASSVDKARNTIYF. CDR3 sequence (DNA): TGTGCCAGCAGCGTAGACAAGGCCCGAAACACCATATATTTT.

The chain carries TRBV5-8 and TRBJ2-7; the D is unclear. The length of the CDR3 is 14 residues. The V and J ends lost 1 base and 0 bases respectively, with 8 bases between them. Germline V gives CDR1 SGHTS, CDR2 YDEGEE. The CDR3 spells CASSLRQISYEQYF. In DNA, the CDR3 is TGTGCCAGCAGCTTGAGGCAGATCTCCTACGAGCAGTACTTC.

The chain uses TRBV6-6 and TRBJ1-2; D call uncertain. Germline-derived CDR1 and CDR2 are MNHNY and SVGAGI (reference sequence). The ends were cut back, 11 bases at V and 4 bases at J, with 17 bases in the middle. CDR3 size: 13 residues. The CDR3 DNA sequence: TGTGCCGGAGTTACGGCCGGTTCCTATGGCTACACCTTC. Protein sequence: CAGVTAGSYGYTF.

This chain uses TRBV27 with TRBJ1-1; tentatively, D is TRBD1 (6 bases). Per germline, CDR1 MNHEY and CDR2 SMNVEV (reference sequence). The CDR3 covers 15 residues. Trimming removed 8 bases at V and 4 bases at J, with 20 bases between. DNA of the CDR3: TGTGCCAGCGCCGGGGACATTAGCCGACGCACTGAAGCTTTCTTT. Residues: CASAGDISRRTEAFF.